A single sample is the source of the 9 T cell receptor beta chains below, sequenced in a study of T cells in Graves' hyperthyroidism and ophthalmopathy. Researchers amplified the TCR beta CDR3 regions from RNA transcripts. The HTBI primer set drove a first-round RT-PCR of the TCR CDR3. TCRdb re-derived calls from the multiplex PCR reads in MiXCR, one entry per CDR3 protein. The sample holds about 590,000 distinct CDR3 sequences, 15% to 19% seen once. The sequencing sample was made of blood. These receptor sequences come from a young woman with Graves' hyperthyroidism.

This clonotype was counted between two and nine times. V and J are TRBV7-3 and TRBJ2-3, with D perhaps matching TRBD1 (5 bases). Germline V gives CDR1 SGHTA, CDR2 FQGTGA. The V end was cut by 5 bases, the J end by 4 bases, with 13 bases between. This CDR3 region has 14 residues. CDR3 amino acids: CASSLIGRADTQYF. The CDR3 DNA reads as TGTGCCAGCAGCCTAATCGGCAGGGCAGATACGCAGTATTTT.

This clonotype was counted only a few times. V gene TRBV18 combines with J gene TRBJ1-2; 8 positions agree with TRBD1. CDR1 and CDR2 from the germline V gene are KGHSH and LQKENI. Trimming at V came to 3 bases and at J to 6 bases, leaving 6 bases not matched to a gene. This CDR3 region has 14 residues. The CDR3 region is CASSPGQGINGYTF. Here the CDR3 DNA reads TGTGCCAGCTCACCTGGACAGGGTATAAATGGCTACACCTTC. Variable domain in full (rest from reference TRBV18 and TRBJ1-2): NAGVMQNPRHLVRRRGQEARLRCSPMKGHSHVYWYRQLPEEGLKFMVYLQKENIIDESGMPKERFSAEFPKEGPSILRIQQVVRGDSAAYFCASSPGQGINGYTFGSGTRLTVV.

This clonotype was observed many times. Written as DNA, the CDR3 is TGTGCCAGATTAAAACGGGCTAGCGGGAGTTCCTACAATGAGCAGTTCTTC. Its protein is CARLKRASGSSYNEQFF. The V and J genes are TRBV7-2 and TRBJ2-1, with TRBD2 identical over 10 bases. CDR3 length equals 17 residues. Germline CDR1 is SGHTA and CDR2 is FQGNSA. The V and J ends lost 9 bases and 1 base, in that order; junction bases with no gene match: 12.

In this sample, this clonotype turned up many times. The chain joins TRBV6-1 to TRBJ2-6, with D unresolved. Germline CDR1 MNHNS, CDR2 SASEGT. The CDR3 consists of 14 residues. Between the trimmed V and J ends, which lost 6 bases and 0 bases, there was a span of 6 bases. CDR3: CASRPLSGANVLTF. DNA for the CDR3: TGTGCCAGCAGGCCCCTCTCTGGGGCCAACGTCCTGACTTTC.

Many counts were recorded for this clonotype. The chain is built from TRBV7-9 and TRBJ2-7; TRBD2 aligns across 7 bases. In germline, CDR1 is SEHNR, CDR2 FQNEAQ (reference sequence). There are 18 residues in the CDR3. Trimming cost V 2 bases and J 6 bases; bases outside gene matches: 19. CDR3 nucleotides: TGTGCCAGCAGCTTAAGGAGGGGCACTAGCGAAGGTTTGGCCGAGCAGTACTTC. This gives the protein CASSLRRGTSEGLAEQYF.

This clonotype was observed at least ten times. The chain joins TRBV28 to TRBJ2-3, with D unresolved. CDR1 and CDR2 from the germline V gene are MDHEN and SYDVKM. V lost 6 bases and J lost 2, with 9 bases in between. The CDR3 covers 13 residues. CDR3 loop: CASRNLNTDTQYF. The CDR3 DNA is TGTGCCAGCAGAAACCTCAACACAGATACGCAGTATTTT.

This clonotype has a count of ten or more. V gene TRBV4-1 combines with J gene TRBJ1-1, with no clear D. The CDR3 length is 15 residues. CDR1 is MGHRA, CDR2 YSYEKL, per germline. The V gene lost 0 bases and the J gene lost 1 base, with 9 bases spanning the gap. The CDR3 is CASSQEAVTNTEAFF. The CDR3 coding sequence is TGCGCCAGCAGCCAAGAAGCGGTGACGAACACTGAAGCTTTCTTT.

This clonotype was seen more than once but under ten times. The genes are TRBV9 and TRBJ2-3; TRBD2 agrees at 11 bases. Germline assignment: CDR1 SGDLS and CDR2 YYNGEE. The trim removed 1 base at V and 7 bases at J, leaving 5 bases unmatched. The CDR3 sequence is 15 residues long. The CDR3 is CASSVTSGSGNTQYF. In DNA form, the CDR3 reads TGTGCCAGCAGCGTAACTAGCGGGAGCGGAAATACGCAGTATTTT.

The rearrangement joins TRBV6-2 or TRBV6-3 to TRBJ2-1, with D perhaps TRBD1 (6 bases). CDR3 length equals 14 residues. Germline V gene lookup returns CDR1 MNHEY and CDR2 SVGEGT. With 2 bases removed from V and 9 bases from J, the gap between germline ends came to 14 bases. In DNA, the CDR3 is TGTGCCAGCAGTTACCTAGGGGGAAATGGTGAGCAGTTCTTC. Its translation is CASSYLGGNGEQFF.